These T cell receptor beta chains were read from a single sample in a study of response to subunit inactivated influenza vaccine. MiXCR, applied by TCRdb to the RT-PCR reads, yields one record per CDR3 protein. This sample has a few hundred thousand distinct CDR3 sequences, with approximately 7.3% found just once. The source was PBMCs from blood, collected about 23 months after vaccination. Every receptor here comes from a man aged 50 to 69 who received an inactivated influenza vaccine. CDR3s include the opening cysteine and the closing phenylalanine or tryptophan. A D gene is named only where the DNA matches it firmly. Clone size is given for some rows only: seen once, a few or many times, or a class if the clone is expanded.

D gene	V gene	clone size	J gene	CDR3 protein	CDR3 DNA
-	TRBV5-5	few	TRBJ1-2	CASSFLGAAYGYTF	TGTGCCAGCAGCTTCTTGGGGGCTGCCTATGGCTACACCTTC
TRBD2	TRBV5-1	many	TRBJ2-5	CASTSGGTQETQYF	TGCGCCAGCACCAGCGGGGGGACGCAAGAGACCCAGTACTTC
-	TRBV10-3	-	TRBJ2-5	CAISESGRRPGTYQETQYF	TGTGCCATCAGTGAGTCAGGACGGCGTCCCGGGACGTACCAAGAGACCCAGTACTTC
-	TRBV28	few	TRBJ2-5	CASSFSSVTLETQYF	TGTGCCAGCAGTTTCAGCAGCGTCACGTTGGAGACCCAGTACTTC
-	TRBV5-5	few	TRBJ1-3	CATDAGSPGNTIYF	TGTGCCACCGACGCCGGGTCTCCTGGAAACACCATATATTTT
-	TRBV10-3	many	TRBJ1-6	CAISRDGVYNSPLHF	TGTGCCATCAGTCGGGACGGGGTGTATAATTCACCCCTCCACTTT
-	TRBV29-1	-	TRBJ2-5	CSVEFSGQQETQYF	TGCAGCGTTGAGTTTAGTGGGCAGCAAGAGACCCAGTACTTC
-	TRBV6-2/TRBV6-3	-	TRBJ2-6	CASSPVGANVLTF	TGTGCCAGCAGCCCTGTCGGGGCCAACGTCCTGACTTTC
-	TRBV29-1	few	TRBJ2-1	CSVLNHPYNEQFF	TGCAGCGTTTTGAATCATCCCTACAATGAGCAGTTCTTC
-	TRBV21-1	-	TRBJ1-5	CASINRGRVNQPQHF	TGTGCCAGCATCAACCGGGGCAGGGTCAATCAGCCCCAGCATTTT
TRBD1	TRBV20-1	many	TRBJ2-3	CSARDPTGGAGVTQYF	TGCAGTGCTAGAGACCCAACAGGGGGCGCGGGGGTTACGCAGTATTTT
TRBD2	TRBV7-2	-	TRBJ2-2	CASSLALLLAGSGELFF	TGTGCCAGCAGCTTAGCGCTACTTCTAGCGGGGTCCGGGGAGCTGTTTTTT
TRBD2	TRBV20-1	many	TRBJ2-1	CSATGLAGVYNEQFF	TGCAGTGCTACCGGACTAGCGGGAGTTTACAATGAGCAGTTCTTC
-	TRBV6-1	-	TRBJ1-2	CARLDKNYGYTF	TGTGCCAGACTGGACAAGAACTATGGCTACACCTTC
TRBD1	TRBV10-3	few	TRBJ1-2	CAISDGTVVRGYTF	TGTGCCATCAGTGATGGGACAGTGGTCCGGGGCTACACCTTC
-	TRBV6-2/TRBV6-3	few	TRBJ2-3	CASSLPRLADTQYF	TGTGCCAGCAGTTTGCCTCGACTAGCAGATACGCAGTATTTT